The entry below describes one T cell receptor (beta chain). Its specificity is unknown. Trimming took 4 bases from V and 3 from J; bases not matched to a gene: 8. CDR3 length equals 16 residues. Germline V CDR1 and CDR2: MNHNS, SASEGT. Under the authors' procedure: There were no quality scores in the junction-only immunoSEQ sequences, so filtering differed. Some clones are missing from TCRdb's copy, which holds only in-frame ones; the method was immunoSEQ multiplex PCR. For V, J and clone size, that table is used; D and trimming come from the DNA. In the table there are approximately 2,200,000 clones, more than 85% of which are singletons. Naive-designated CD8 cells lacked CD45RO, were positively enriched for CCR7, and omitted terminally differentiated effector memory CD45RA+ cells. The record originates from a study of shared clonotypes between healthy human individuals. Study observations and caveats: Clonotype sharing among donors was expected to depend on sequencing depth. Though the depth was large, rarefaction showed that sorted-subset sequencing was incomplete. Naive subsets generally had larger estimated richness than memory subsets.

This clonotype was obtained from a man between 18 and 35 years old in good health. Some clones in this sample may be carry-over from other donors' samples. The specimen sequenced was naive CD8+ T cells from PBMCs. This rearrangement joins TRBV6-1 to TRBJ2-2; 7 nucleotides match TRBD1. CDR3 in DNA: TGTGCCAGCAGTGGAGACAGGGAAATGGACACCGGGGAGCTGTTTTTT. Its protein product is CASSGDREMDTGELFF.